This T cell receptor (beta chain) was found in a study of CD8 T cells in Susac syndrome. The CDR3 is 12 residues long. The ends were cut back, 3 bases at V and 14 bases at J, with 15 bases in the middle. Germline V gives CDR1 SNHLY, CDR2 FYNNEI. CD8+ and CD4+ T cells from blood underwent TCR beta sequencing. While serving as controls, healthy donors were matched for age and sex. Negative isolation was used for CD8+ and CD4+ T cells, and FACS enrichment was applied to TEMRA cells. Reverse transcription of 0.5 to 1 ug RNA was performed with random hexamers. Amplification of TCR beta CDR3 was carried out by immunoSEQ multiplex PCR, which covered 54 Vbeta and 13 Jbeta segments. TCRdb independently ran MiXCR on the immunoSEQ multiplex PCR reads; one entry per CDR3 protein. The table shows 150,000 to 200,000 distinct CDR3 sequences, with about 93% occurring only once.

This TCR came from a human donor in good health. The chain links TRBV2 to TRBJ2-3; tentatively, D is TRBD2 (6 bases). Material for sequencing was CD4+ T cells from PBMCs. CDR3 in DNA: TGTGCCAGCAGTGACGACGGCGGGGCTGGGTATTTT. This sequence encodes CASSDDGGAGYF.